A single T cell receptor beta chain is shown here with its context. The CDR3 is 16 residues long. Germline loops: CDR1 SGDLS, CDR2 YYNGEE. V was pared by 7 bases and J by 4 bases, with 21 bases between. The data stem from a study of control samples from healthy donors and cancer patients. The repertoire was sequenced with immunoSEQ multiplex PCR; TCRdb's copy has only in-frame clones and lacks some. The repertoire holds tens of thousands of clones, about 89% seen once, with 8.5% to 10% in the top ten. This TCR derives from a woman between 45 and 65 years old with colorectal cancer. The sequenced sample was PBMCs. The V and J genes are TRBV9 and TRBJ2-1; D may be TRBD2 (6 bases). CDR3 bases: TGTGCCAGCTCTCGTAGTGGGGGAGGAGGATACAATGAGCAGTTCTTC. It translates to CASSRSGGGGYNEQFF.